This T cell receptor (beta chain) was sequenced during a study of blood T cell repertoires in COVID-19. Study at large: There were acute and convalescent COVID-19 samples, and they came from the United States, Italy and Spain.

Methods used by the authors: Reference gene primer amplification gave estimated nucleated cell counts. Generated by immunoSEQ multiplex PCR, the TCRdb table keeps only in-frame clones and is missing some. That table furnishes V, J and clone size, whereas the DNA furnished D and trimming. Counted here are approximately 60,000 clones, roughly four fifths occurring once; the ten biggest clones make up roughly 18%. The TCR was taken from a man in his fifties or sixties with acute or convalescent COVID-19. The source material was peripheral blood.

The CDR3 nucleotides are TGTGCCAGCAGCTTAGGAGACAGAGAGGTGACAGATACGCAGTATTTT. Translating it yields CASSLGDREVTDTQYF. The chain links TRBV7-9 to TRBJ2-3; a weak D match, TRBD1 (5 bases). Trimming shortened V by 1 base and J by 3 bases, and 14 bases separated the two germline ends. Germline CDR1 SEHNR, CDR2 FQNEAQ (reference sequence). The CDR3 is made up of 16 amino acids. The whole variable domain, remainder taken from reference TRBV7-9 and TRBJ2-3, is DTGVSQNPRHKITKRGQNVTFRCDPISEHNRLYWYRQTLGQGPEFLTYFQNEAQLEKSRLLSDRFSAERPKGSFSTLEIQRTEQGDSAMYLCASSLGDREVTDTQYFGPGTRLTVL.